A single sample gave rise to the 24 T cell receptor beta chains below, sequenced in a study of glioma-infiltrating T cells after dendritic cell vaccination. The protocol was immunoSEQ multiplex PCR, while the TCRdb copy is restricted to in-frame clones and leaves out a portion. The sample holds roughly 80,000 clones, 70% to 90% seen once. Here the sequenced sample was blood, taken before dendritic cell vaccination. These receptors were obtained from a human donor with glioblastoma.

The rearrangement joins TRBV6-5 to TRBJ1-1, with TRBD1 identical over 7 bases. The CDR3 is made up of 15 amino acids. Germline V gives CDR1 MNHEY, CDR2 SVGAGI. J was trimmed by 2 bases and V by 7 bases; bases with no gene match: 10. The CDR3 protein is CASTLNRGLNTEAFF. CDR3 nucleotide sequence: TGTGCCAGCACCCTAAACAGGGGCTTAAACACTGAAGCTTTCTTT.

The chain has TRBV29-1 and TRBJ2-3; 9 bases match TRBD2. The germline V gene encodes CDR1 SQVTM and CDR2 ANQGSEA. The V and J ends lost 4 bases and 5 bases, in that order; junction bases with no gene match: 4. The CDR3 runs to 13 residues. CDR3 nucleotides: TGCAGCGTTGCGGGCGGGAGGGTAGATACGCAGTATTTT. This translates into CSVAGGRVDTQYF.

The chain is built from TRBV11-2 and TRBJ1-1; 7 bases fit TRBD1. The CDR3 has 15 residues. Trimming removed 0 bases from V and 6 bases from J; junction bases left unmatched: 7. Germline CDR1 reads SGHAT; CDR2 reads FQNNGV. CDR3 bases: TGTGCCAGCAGCTTAGATCAGGGGGGCTGGTCTGAAGCTTTCTTT. It codes for CASSLDQGGWSEAFF.

The chain employs TRBV6-5 and TRBJ1-4; no definite D call. The V end lost 8 bases, the J end lost 4 bases, and 17 bases lay between the germline ends. CDR1 MNHEY and CDR2 SVGAGI come from the germline V gene. The CDR3 length is 15 residues. The CDR3 coding sequence is TGTGCCAGCTCAGTTACTCCTGAGGGTAATGAAAAACTGTTTTTT. It codes for CASSVTPEGNEKLFF.

The chain carries TRBV27 and TRBJ2-2; D unresolved. Germline CDR1 and CDR2: MNHEY and SMNVEV (reference sequence). This CDR3 is built from 13 residues. Trimming removed 3 bases at V and 2 bases at J, with 4 bases between. The CDR3 region has the DNA TGTGCCAGCAGTTTCGGTAACACCGGGGAGCTGTTTTTT. Its protein is CASSFGNTGELFF.

The V gene is TRBV5-1, the J gene TRBJ2-7; 10 bases align to TRBD1. The junction had 2 bases not matched to a gene; V was cut back by 0 bases and J by 5 bases. The germline V gene has CDR1 SGHRS and CDR2 YFSETQ. The CDR3 spans 14 residues. CDR3 in DNA: TGCGCCAGCAGCTTGGGGGACAGGGGCCACGAGCAGTACTTC. Residues: CASSLGDRGHEQYF.

The rearrangement uses TRBV18 and TRBJ1-5; no reliable D call. The CDR3 loop spans 15 amino acids. Germline V gene data show CDR1 as KGHSH and CDR2 as LQKENI. Between the trimmed V and J ends, which lost 6 bases and 2 bases, there was a span of 14 bases. The CDR3 loop reads CASSPTGVGNQPQHF. CDR3 DNA sequence: TGTGCCAGCTCCCCCACCGGGGTTGGCAATCAGCCCCAGCATTTT. Variable domain in full (rest from reference TRBV18 and TRBJ1-5): NAGVMQNPRHLVRRRGQEARLRCSPMKGHSHVYWYRQLPEEGLKFMVYLQKENIIDESGMPKERFSAEFPKEGPSILRIQQVVRGDSAAYFCASSPTGVGNQPQHFGDGTRLSIL.

The gene calls are TRBV5-4 and TRBJ2-6; no reliable D call. Deletions cut 4 bases from V and 0 bases from J, with 11 bases between. The CDR3 has 16 residues. CDR1 SGHNT and CDR2 YYREEE come from the germline V gene (reference sequence). CDR3: CASSIHVASGANVLTF. CDR3 nucleotides: TGTGCCAGCAGCATACACGTGGCCTCTGGGGCCAACGTCCTGACTTTC.

J is TRBJ1-3 and V is TRBV6-5, with a tentative D call TRBD1 (5 bases). CDR1 and CDR2 from the germline V gene are MNHEY and SVGAGI. With 6 bases removed from V and 0 bases from J, the gap between germline ends came to 12 bases. The CDR3 is made up of 15 amino acids. For the CDR3, the DNA is TGTGCCAGCAGCACAGGACATGGCTCTGGAAACACCATATATTTT. Translation gives CASSTGHGSGNTIYF.

This sequence joins TRBV11-3 and TRBJ2-2; 11 bases are shared with TRBD2. The CDR3 runs 16 residues. Trimming cost V 1 base and J 6 bases; bases outside gene matches: 4. The germline V gene has CDR1 SGHNT and CDR2 YENEEA. The CDR3 DNA reads TGTGCCAGCAGCTTAGGGTTAGCGGGAGGGGCCGGGGAGCTGTTTTTT. Translated: CASSLGLAGGAGELFF.

V is TRBV18 and J is TRBJ2-4; TRBD2 aligns across 8 bases. The CDR3 has 19 residues. J was trimmed by 3 bases and V by 0 bases; bases with no gene match: 13. Germline V gives CDR1 KGHSH, CDR2 LQKENI. The CDR3 coding sequence is TGTGCCAGCTCACCACCGTCCCTTCGGGAGGGTGTCGGCAAAAACATTCAGTACTTC. It is translated as CASSPPSLREGVGKNIQYF.

The V gene is TRBV30, the J gene TRBJ2-3; 8 bases are a match to TRBD1. The J segment lost 3 bases and the V segment lost 2 bases, leaving 16 bases of the junction unmatched. The CDR3 is 18 amino acids. CDR1 is GTSNPN, CDR2 SVGIG, per germline (reference sequence). The CDR3 sequence: CAWSSYQRTGRLTDTQYF. In nucleotides, the CDR3 is TGTGCCTGGAGTTCCTACCAGCGGACAGGGCGTCTGACAGATACGCAGTATTTT. The full variable domain, in which reference TRBV30 and TRBJ2-3 provide the parts outside the CDR3, is SQTIHQWPATLVQPVGSPLSLECTVEGTSNPNLYWYRQAAGRGLQLLFYSVGIGQISSEVPQNLSASRPQDRQFILSSKKLLLSDSGFYLCAWSSYQRTGRLTDTQYFGPGTRLTVL.

J is TRBJ1-4 and V is TRBV30; TRBD1 is a possible D gene (6 bases). Germline CDR1 and CDR2: GTSNPN and SVGIG (reference sequence). The length of the CDR3 is 15 residues. The V gene lost 3 bases and the J gene lost 4 bases, with 15 bases spanning the gap. The CDR3 sequence: CAWSLGAGVNEKLFF. CDR3 coding DNA: TGTGCCTGGAGCCTCGGGGCAGGGGTTAATGAAAAACTGTTTTTT.

V is TRBV2 and J is TRBJ1-2; TRBD1 is a possible D gene (5 bases). Trimming took off 7 bases at V and 6 bases at J, with 12 bases between the two ends. This CDR3 is built from 12 residues. Germline CDR1 reads SNHLY; CDR2 reads FYNNEI. The CDR3 is CASTTWGDGYTF. DNA of the CDR3: TGTGCCAGCACCACCTGGGGGGATGGCTACACCTTC.

V usage is TRBV18 and J usage is TRBJ1-2; 8 bases fit TRBD1. Germline CDR1 and CDR2: KGHSH and LQKENI. After removal of 4 bases from V and 0 bases from J, the junction contained 4 bases not matched to a gene. This CDR3 is built from 15 residues. The DNA of the CDR3 is TGTGCCAGCTCACTAGGACAGGGAGCTAACTATGGCTACACCTTC. Amino acids: CASSLGQGANYGYTF.

The chain links TRBV19 to TRBJ2-1; 8 positions agree with TRBD1. The CDR3 spans 14 residues. Germline values: CDR1 LNHDA, CDR2 SQIVND (reference sequence). The J segment lost 5 bases and the V segment lost 7 bases, leaving 7 bases of the junction unmatched. As DNA, the CDR3 is TGTGCCAGTAACCCAGGGACAGGTAACAATGAGCAGTTCTTC. It codes for CASNPGTGNNEQFF.

The J gene is TRBJ2-2, the V gene TRBV2; the D gene is possibly TRBD2 (7 bases). From germline, CDR1 is SNHLY and CDR2 FYNNEI. This CDR3 spans 15 amino acids. Trimming shortened V by 10 bases and J by 1 base, and 16 bases separated the two germline ends. CDR3 nucleotide sequence: TGTGCCACCGCGGGGGCTAGCCAGAACACCGGGGAGCTGTTTTTT. Translation: CATAGASQNTGELFF.

This rearrangement joins TRBV19 to TRBJ1-1; 8 bases are a match to TRBD1. The CDR3 totals 15 residues. The V gene's germline CDR1 is LNHDA and CDR2 SQIVND (reference sequence). The J segment lost 1 base and the V segment lost 3 bases, leaving 4 bases of the junction unmatched. CDR3 nucleotides: TGTGCCAGTAGTATCGGGGACAGGCGGAACACTGAAGCTTTCTTT. Its translation: CASSIGDRRNTEAFF.

This clone was detected only a few times. Other DNA sequences in the sample encode the same CDR3. CDR3 sequence reads: CASSSGQPGSYEQYF. The CDR3 region has the DNA TGCGCCAGCAGTTCGGGACAGCCCGGGTCCTACGAGCAGTACTTC. The rearrangement uses TRBV5-1 and TRBJ2-7; 7 nucleotides align to TRBD1. Germline-derived CDR1 and CDR2 are SGHRS and YFSETQ. The V segment lost 5 bases and the J segment 1 base; nucleotides outside the gene matches: 9. CDR3 length: 15 amino acids.

The chain is built from TRBV6-1 and TRBJ1-4; 10 positions match TRBD1. V gave up 6 bases and J gave up 4 bases; unmatched junction bases: 2. This CDR3 has 14 residues. The germline CDR1 and CDR2 sequences are MNHNS and SASEGT. CDR3 in amino acids: CASRWDRGNEKLFF. The DNA of the CDR3 is TGTGCCAGCAGATGGGACAGGGGTAATGAAAAACTGTTTTTT.

The chain joins TRBV5-4 to TRBJ2-5; 7 bases align to TRBD2. The V gene's germline CDR1 is SGHNT and CDR2 YYREEE (reference sequence). CDR3 length: 13 amino acids. The trim removed 0 bases at V and 5 bases at J, leaving 1 base unmatched. The CDR3 is CASSLAGGETQYF. The CDR3 bases are TGTGCCAGCAGCTTGGCCGGGGGGGAGACCCAGTACTTC.

This clone was observed a handful of times. The chain joins TRBV7-2 to TRBJ2-2; D gene unclear. V dropped 6 bases and J dropped 1 base, with 9 bases sitting between them. The germline V gene encodes CDR1 SGHTA and CDR2 FQGNSA. CDR3 size: 14 residues. CDR3: CASSSSGNTGELFF. The CDR3 bases are TGTGCCAGCAGTTCTAGTGGGAACACCGGGGAGCTGTTTTTT. Using reference TRBV7-2 and TRBJ2-2 for the parts outside the CDR3, the full variable domain is GAGVSQSPSNKVTEKGKDVELRCDPISGHTALYWYRQSLGQGLEFLIYFQGNSAPDKSGLPSDRFSAERTGGSVSTLTIQRTQQEDSAVYLCASSSSGNTGELFFGEGSRLTVL.

V gene TRBV27 combines with J gene TRBJ2-7, with TRBD1 matching 7 bases. V gave up 4 bases and J gave up 6 bases; unmatched junction bases: 6. The CDR3 consists of 13 residues. Germline CDR1 MNHEY, CDR2 SMNVEV (reference sequence). This chain's CDR3 is CASSSDRVAEQYF. In DNA, the CDR3 is TGTGCCAGCAGTTCTGACAGGGTAGCCGAGCAGTACTTC.

This sequence joins TRBV6-1 and TRBJ1-1; D is ambiguous. Germline CDR1 reads MNHNS; CDR2 reads SASEGT. CDR3 length: 13 residues. V gave up 2 bases and J gave up 0 bases, with 4 bases separating them. As DNA, the CDR3 is TGTGCCAGCAGTGAAAACTTGAACACTGAAGCTTTCTTT. Translation gives CASSENLNTEAFF.